This note documents a single T cell receptor beta chain sequence. This record comes from a study of blood T cell repertoires in COVID-19. The method was immunoSEQ multiplex PCR; TCRdb's version includes in-frame clones alone and lacks a portion of them. The sample lists hundreds of thousands of clones, 89% occurring once. Trimming at V came to 4 bases and at J to 9 bases, leaving 6 bases not matched to a gene. This CDR3 has 13 amino acids. CDR1 is MNHEY and CDR2 is SMNVEV in the germline V gene (reference sequence). This TCR came from a woman in her 30s with COVID-19, enrolled during active disease. The J gene is TRBJ1-2, the V gene TRBV27; 9 nucleotides line up with TRBD1. The sample consisted of peripheral blood. The CDR3 region has the DNA TGTGCCAGCAGTTCAACGGGACAGGGACGCTACACCTTC. This translates into CASSSTGQGRYTF.